This T cell receptor beta chain emerged from a study of blood T cell repertoires in COVID-19. Study summary: The United States, Italy and Spain provided the acute and convalescent COVID-19 samples.

V was clipped by 2 bases and J by 4 bases, with 8 bases between them. The CDR3 totals 13 residues. Germline V gene lookup returns CDR1 LGHDT and CDR2 YNNKEL (reference sequence). Original processing methods: Reference gene primer amplification gave nucleated cell count estimates. Some clones are missing from TCRdb's copy, which holds only in-frame ones; the method was immunoSEQ multiplex PCR. V and J calls and clone size are given by that table; D and trimming were obtained from the DNA. The sample consists of some 310,000 clones, roughly 88% of them appearing once. This chain joins TRBV3-1 (or the pseudogene TRBV3-2) and TRBJ1-2; D remains unclear. The sequence came from a woman aged 25 to 39 with COVID-19, enrolled during active disease. Specimen: peripheral blood. In DNA form, the CDR3 reads TGTGCCAGCAGCCAATCACTGATCTATGGCTACACCTTC. Amino acid sequence: CASSQSLIYGYTF.